This section outlines one T cell receptor (beta chain) sequence together with its context. The data derive from a study of blood T cell repertoires in COVID-19. The V and J ends lost 2 bases and 6 bases respectively, with 10 bases between them. The CDR3 extends over 14 amino acids. CDR1 is MNHNS, CDR2 SASEGT, per germline. Sequenced by immunoSEQ multiplex PCR; TCRdb stores in-frame clones only, minus some. The sample carries about 81,000 clones, about nine tenths recorded once. This clonotype was sampled from a woman aged 45-65 years in a cohort sampled during active COVID-19. The chain combines TRBV6-1 with TRBJ2-2, with D possibly matching TRBD2 (6 bases). Material for sequencing was peripheral blood. This CDR3 is CASSERREAGELFF. In DNA form, the CDR3 reads TGTGCCAGCAGTGAAAGGAGGGAGGCCGGGGAGCTGTTTTTT.